The clone carrying this T cell receptor beta chain was seen a handful of times. Its antigen is not known. The treatment denotes: roughly 11-day PBMC culture with coronavirus spike peptide pools or control peptides (ViraFEST assay). This sample stems from a study of vaccination and CD4 T cells after COVID-19. Study overall: The convalescents, six males and four females, included two who were Hispanic. The cells were exposed to overlapping spike peptides originating from SARS-CoV-2, HCoV-NL63, HCoV-OC43 and HCoV-229E for stimulation. Blood was drawn a median around 72 days post second dose, range 14 to 241.

Per the germline V gene, CDR1 is LNHNV and CDR2 is YYDKDF (reference sequence). The CDR3 totals 15 residues. The junction had 2 bases not matched to a gene; V was cut back by 1 base and J by 2 bases. Cultured CD4+ T-cell DNA underwent Oncomine TCR Beta short-read sequencing. In this case, cultured CD4+ T cells provided the extracted genomic DNA. TCRdb reprocessed the PCR reads with MiXCR, giving one entry per CDR3 protein. The data contain 12,000 or so distinct CDR3 sequences, about 30% of them singletons. The receptor was isolated from a human donor with COVID-19. The chain has TRBV15 and TRBJ2-3; 8 positions agree with TRBD2. Sequenced: cultured CD4+ T cells from blood. CDR3 bases: TGTGCCACCAGCAGAGCTAGCGGGTACACAGATACGCAGTATTTT. It translates to CATSRASGYTDTQYF.